This T cell receptor beta chain was retrieved from a study of blood T cell repertoires in COVID-19 (dated by TCRdb to about 2020). In the study overall: Samples covering the acute and convalescent phases of COVID-19 were provided by collaborators in the United States, Italy and Spain. The material from the prospective study consisted of cDNA or gDNA derived from T cells, B-cell-depleted T cells, or PBMCs. The samples were drawn from the first 160 participants of the ongoing ImmuneRACE study and from over 950 subjects provided by 6 global collaborators. Where available, HLA class I and class II types were taken from metadata supplied by the sample provider and were not determined by assay-based typing. The repertoires were made available in a free public database intended to serve as a resource for research on the immune response to SARS-CoV-2. Sample metadata almost always included a de-identified subject ID, COVID-19 status, age in years and sex. Subjects who had been exposed to COVID-19, were actively infected with it, or had recovered from it provided the deeply sampled blood TCRbeta repertoires that made up the dataset. General conclusions and limits of the study: How much clinical and demographic metadata was included differed by source and by participant, and the metadata was provided uncurated.

TCRbeta CDR3 regions were amplified from genomic DNA by means of the immunoSEQ Assay, a bias-controlled multiplex PCR. The study's own analysis went as follows. The number of nucleated cells in each sample was estimated from the amplification of reference gene primers within the assay. To quantify the absolute abundance of each unique TCRbeta CDR3 rearrangement, sequence reads were collapsed and filtered. For each sample, productive Simpson clonality was calculated as the square root of Simpson's diversity index across productive rearrangements. The clones in this table, taken by TCRdb from immuneACCESS, are in-frame only. Not every clone is retained; where verified, under half of the shortfall comes from an unresolved V gene, and the cause of the rest is unknown. V, J and clone size derive from that table, while D and trimming were established from the DNA sequence. Present in this sample are just under 350,000 clones, 91% of which were seen just once. Roughly 3% of the sample rests with the top ten.

The cysteine opens and the phenylalanine closes a CDR3 of 11 amino acids. Only the CDR3 region is kept as DNA, spanning 33 bases read in frame from base 1. In the germline V gene (reference sequence), CDR1 corresponds to GTSNPN and CDR2 to SVGIG. Another Seattle source contributed samples from volunteer blood donors who had recovered from COVID-19. Each collaborating institution followed its own protocols to collect whole blood in K2EDTA tubes. Collaborator samples were shipped for TCRbeta analysis as frozen whole blood, isolated PBMCs, or DNA extracted from either sample type. Worth noting for this clone: This receptor's antigen is unknown. Base qualities were left out, and no much larger clone turns up one base away.

The receptor was derived from a woman under 30 who had recovered from COVID-19. Rearrangement joined TRBV30 to TRBJ1-2; a confident D gene designation cannot be given. Sequencing input: peripheral blood. DNA sequence: TGTGTCCTACAGCAGTTCTATGGCTACACCTTC. The encoded protein is CVLQQFYGYTF.